A single sample gave rise to the 21 T cell receptor beta chains below, sequenced in a study of CD4 T cells in relation to SARS-CoV-2 and coronaviruses. Antigens of these TCRs are unknown. The method was immunoSEQ multiplex PCR; TCRdb's version includes in-frame clones alone and lacks a portion of them. The sample holds 13,000 or so clones, 69% seen once. The unexposed donors gave CD4+ T cells in about 2011-2018, prior to COVID-19. After about 10 days of culture, CD4+ T cells were isolated. The specimen was CD4+ T cells from PBMCs, cultured in vitro. All receptors derive from a human donor in good health.

This clone was picked up one time. The V and J genes are TRBV6-4 and TRBJ2-1; no reliable D call. The germline V gene has CDR1 MRHNA and CDR2 SNTAGT. The CDR3 is 15 residues long. V lost 2 bases and J 2 bases, leaving 10 bases between the germline ends. The DNA of the CDR3 is TGTGCCAGCAGTGACCCTGAAGGTACCTACAATGAGCAGTTCTTC. Its protein product is CASSDPEGTYNEQFF.

The chain is built from TRBV28 and TRBJ1-6, with 7 bases lining up with TRBD1. This CDR3 spans 18 amino acids. The V segment lost 5 bases and the J segment 5 bases; nucleotides outside the gene matches: 15. Germline V lookup: CDR1 MDHEN, CDR2 SYDVKM. The CDR3 DNA is TGTGCCAGCAGTGACCGCACGATCAGGGGGAATGATAATTCACCCCTCCACTTT. Translating it yields CASSDRTIRGNDNSPLHF.

This chain connects TRBV19 to TRBJ2-5, with D possibly TRBD1 on 5 matching bases. Germline assignment: CDR1 LNHDA and CDR2 SQIVND (reference sequence). V shed 3 bases and J shed 7 bases, with 12 bases lying between them. The CDR3 is made up of 13 amino acids. The CDR3 sequence: CASSIDSGGTQYF. The CDR3 DNA reads TGTGCCAGTAGTATTGACAGTGGTGGGACCCAGTACTTC.

The chain joins TRBV28 to TRBJ1-2; TRBD1 might be the D (5 bases). Trimming stripped 3 bases from V and 4 bases from J, with 6 bases between. The CDR3 sequence is 12 residues long. Germline values: CDR1 MDHEN, CDR2 SYDVKM. The CDR3 nucleotides read TGTGCCAGCAGTTTTGGGGGCTATGGCTACACCTTC. Its protein is CASSFGGYGYTF.

The V call is TRBV11-3, the J call TRBJ2-2; D is ambiguous. Germline V gene data show CDR1 as SGHNT and CDR2 as YENEEA. Trimming took 2 bases from V and 5 from J, leaving 3 bases between them. The CDR3 sequence is 12 residues long. The CDR3 bases are TGTGCCAGCAGCTTATCGACCGGGGAGCTGTTTTTT. The encoded protein is CASSLSTGELFF.

V gene TRBV12-3 or TRBV12-4 combines with J gene TRBJ1-2, with unresolved D. CDR3 length equals 12 residues. The ends were cut back, 8 bases at V and 7 bases at J, with 14 bases in the middle. This CDR3 reads CASALPLGGYTF. DNA for the CDR3: TGTGCCAGCGCCCTCCCTTTGGGTGGCTACACCTTC.

This clone was seen a few times. The chain uses TRBV2 and TRBJ2-3; 8 bases line up with TRBD1. CDR3 length equals 15 residues. Germline-derived CDR1 and CDR2 are SNHLY and FYNNEI. V shed 5 bases, J shed 0 bases, and the junction held 4 bases outside the gene matches. The CDR3 DNA sequence: TGTGCCAGCAGTAAGCAGGGGGCTAGCACAGATACGCAGTATTTT. The encoded protein is CASSKQGASTDTQYF. Using reference TRBV2 and TRBJ2-3 for the parts outside the CDR3, the full variable domain is EPEVTQTPSHQVTQMGQEVILRCVPISNHLYFYWYRQILGQKVEFLVSFYNNEISEKSEIFDDQFSVERPDGSNFTLKIRSTKLEDSAMYFCASSKQGASTDTQYFGPGTRLTVL.

Here the CDR3 reads CASSLGGTNTVKNTEAFF. CDR3 in DNA: TGTGCCAGCAGTTTAGGTGGGACAAATACAGTGAAGAACACTGAAGCTTTCTTT. This chain links TRBV27 with TRBJ1-1, with a weak D call TRBD1 (6 bases). CDR3 length: 18 residues. Trimming removed 2 bases from V and 1 base from J, with 20 bases in between. The V gene's germline CDR1 is MNHEY and CDR2 SMNVEV (reference sequence).

The genes are TRBV18 and TRBJ2-5; D tentatively fits TRBD1 or TRBD2 (5 bases each). Germline V gene sequence: CDR1 KGHSH, CDR2 LQKENI. This CDR3 is 16 amino acids long. V lost 2 bases, J lost 7 bases, and 20 bases lay in between. The CDR3 DNA reads as TGTGCCAGCTCACCAGATAGTTGGAGGCCACAGGTGACCCAGTACTTC. Protein: CASSPDSWRPQVTQYF.

This sequence joins TRBV30 and TRBJ1-5; 7 bases agree with TRBD1. V lost 3 bases, J lost 6 bases, and 11 bases stayed unmatched. Germline V CDR1 and CDR2: GTSNPN, SVGIG (reference sequence). The CDR3 length is 15 residues. Here the CDR3 reads CAWRAGTGVSQPQHF. The DNA of the CDR3 is TGTGCCTGGAGGGCCGGAACAGGGGTGTCTCAGCCCCAGCATTTT.

This chain connects TRBV2 to TRBJ2-5, with 9 nucleotides matching TRBD2. This CDR3 contains 15 residues. From germline, CDR1 is SNHLY and CDR2 FYNNEI. Trimming at V came to 5 bases and at J to 1 base, leaving 5 bases not matched to a gene. For the CDR3, the DNA is TGTGCCAGCAGTACACGAGCGGGAGGCCAAGAGACCCAGTACTTC. The encoded protein is CASSTRAGGQETQYF. Based on the CDR3 plus reference TRBV2 and TRBJ2-5, the full variable domain is EPEVTQTPSHQVTQMGQEVILRCVPISNHLYFYWYRQILGQKVEFLVSFYNNEISEKSEIFDDQFSVERPDGSNFTLKIRSTKLEDSAMYFCASSTRAGGQETQYFGPGTRLLVL.

J is TRBJ2-2 and V is TRBV25-1; 7 nucleotides align to TRBD1. This CDR3 has 13 residues. Germline V gene data show CDR1 as MGHDK and CDR2 as SYGVNS. The ends lost 6 bases at V and 6 bases at J; junction bases unmatched: 4. The CDR3 loop reads CASRAQGAGELFF. CDR3 bases: TGTGCCAGCAGGGCTCAGGGGGCCGGGGAGCTGTTTTTT.

This sequence joins TRBV15 and TRBJ1-3, with D tentatively TRBD1 (5 bases). V lost 2 bases and J 0 bases, leaving 11 bases between the germline ends. Germline V gene lookup returns CDR1 LNHNV and CDR2 YYDKDF (reference sequence). The CDR3 spans 16 residues. The CDR3 reads CATSRRRQLSGNTIYF. CDR3 DNA: TGTGCCACCAGCAGAAGGAGACAGCTCTCTGGAAACACCATATATTTT. The full variable domain, completed using reference TRBV15 and TRBJ1-3, is DAMVIQNPRYQVTQFGKPVTLSCSQTLNHNVMYWYQQKSSQAPKLLFHYYDKDFNNEADTPDNFQSRRPNTSFCFLDIRSPGLGDTAMYLCATSRRRQLSGNTIYFGEGSWLTVV.

The chain links TRBV27 to TRBJ1-1; possibly TRBD1 for D (5 bases). This CDR3 contains 19 residues. The V gene lost 0 bases and the J gene lost 5 bases, with 25 bases spanning the gap. Per the germline V gene, CDR1 is MNHEY and CDR2 is SMNVEV (reference sequence). Here the CDR3 reads CASSLSIARSGRAKTEAFF. The CDR3 DNA sequence: TGTGCCAGCAGTTTATCGATCGCCAGGTCGGGGCGTGCGAAAACTGAAGCTTTCTTT.

The chain is built from TRBV11-2 and TRBJ2-3; unclear D gene. The length of the CDR3 is 15 residues. V was pared by 5 bases and J by 1 base, with 13 bases between. Per the germline V gene, CDR1 is SGHAT and CDR2 is FQNNGV. The CDR3 spells CASSPWTDGTDTQYF. CDR3 DNA: TGTGCCAGCAGCCCCTGGACGGATGGCACAGATACGCAGTATTTT.

This clone has just a few counts. The chain employs TRBV19 and TRBJ2-1, with a tentative D call TRBD1 (5 bases). The germline V gene has CDR1 LNHDA and CDR2 SQIVND (reference sequence). This CDR3 spans 16 amino acids. Trimming left V 6 bases short and J 2 bases short, with 17 bases between. This CDR3 is CASSINRLKAYNEQFF. For the CDR3, the DNA is TGTGCCAGTAGCATAAACAGGTTGAAGGCCTACAATGAGCAGTTCTTC. The full variable domain, rest sourced from reference TRBV19 and TRBJ2-1, is DGGITQSPKYLFRKEGQNVTLSCEQNLNHDAMYWYRQDPGQGLRLIYYSQIVNDFQKGDIAEGYSVSREKKESFPLTVTSAQKNPTAFYLCASSINRLKAYNEQFFGPGTRLTVL.

This chain links TRBV24-1 with TRBJ2-3; D unclear. V lost 4 bases and J 5 bases, leaving 12 bases between the germline ends. From germline, CDR1 is KGHDR and CDR2 SFDVKD. This CDR3 region has 14 residues. The DNA for the CDR3 is TGTGCCACCAGTGACTCCTATTTAGGAGATACGCAGTATTTT. It codes for CATSDSYLGDTQYF.

The gene calls are TRBV2 and TRBJ2-7; D call uncertain. The length of the CDR3 is 12 residues. Germline CDR1 reads SNHLY; CDR2 reads FYNNEI. The V gene lost 7 bases and the J gene lost 0 bases, with 7 bases spanning the gap. In nucleotides, the CDR3 is TGTGCCAGCATCTGGAACTCCTACGAGCAGTACTTC. This codes for CASIWNSYEQYF.

This chain joins TRBV19 and TRBJ1-2, with D tentatively TRBD1 (5 bases). The CDR3 length is 13 residues. Trimming shortened V by 5 bases and J by 5 bases, and 12 bases separated the two germline ends. The germline V gene has CDR1 LNHDA and CDR2 SQIVND (reference sequence). CDR3 coding DNA: TGTGCCAGTAGTTCGGGGACCATTTATGGCTACACCTTC. This sequence encodes CASSSGTIYGYTF.

CDR3 DNA sequence: TGCGCCAGCAGCCATTCGCTGTACTCCTACGAGCAGTACTTC. Translating it yields CASSHSLYSYEQYF. The V gene is TRBV4-1, the J gene TRBJ2-7; D not resolved. The germline CDR1 and CDR2 sequences are MGHRA and YSYEKL. This CDR3 has 14 amino acids. Trimming pared 3 bases from V and 0 bases from J, leaving 9 bases between.

The chain combines TRBV6-5 with TRBJ1-1, with 7 bases that match TRBD1. Germline V gene data show CDR1 as MNHEY and CDR2 as SVGAGI. CDR3 length: 13 residues. V lost 4 bases to trimming and J lost 4 bases; unmatched junction nucleotides: 3. This CDR3 is CASSLTGSTEAFF. The CDR3 DNA is TGTGCCAGCAGTTTGACAGGGTCCACTGAAGCTTTCTTT.